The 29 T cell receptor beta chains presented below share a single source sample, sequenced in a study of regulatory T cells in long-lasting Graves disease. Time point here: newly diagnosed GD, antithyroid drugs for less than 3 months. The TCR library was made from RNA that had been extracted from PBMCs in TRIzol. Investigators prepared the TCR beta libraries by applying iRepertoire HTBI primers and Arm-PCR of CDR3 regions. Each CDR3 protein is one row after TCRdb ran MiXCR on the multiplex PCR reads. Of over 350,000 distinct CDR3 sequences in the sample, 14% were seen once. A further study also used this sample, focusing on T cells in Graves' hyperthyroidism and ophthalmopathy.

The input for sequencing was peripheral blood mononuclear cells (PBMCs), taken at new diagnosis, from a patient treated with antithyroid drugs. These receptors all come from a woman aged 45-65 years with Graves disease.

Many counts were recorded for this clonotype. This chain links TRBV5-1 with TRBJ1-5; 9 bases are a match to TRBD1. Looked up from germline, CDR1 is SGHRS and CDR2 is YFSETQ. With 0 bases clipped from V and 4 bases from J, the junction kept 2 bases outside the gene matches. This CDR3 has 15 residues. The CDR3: CASSLGQGVNQPQHF. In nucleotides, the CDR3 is TGCGCCAGCAGCTTGGGACAGGGGGTTAATCAGCCCCAGCATTTT.

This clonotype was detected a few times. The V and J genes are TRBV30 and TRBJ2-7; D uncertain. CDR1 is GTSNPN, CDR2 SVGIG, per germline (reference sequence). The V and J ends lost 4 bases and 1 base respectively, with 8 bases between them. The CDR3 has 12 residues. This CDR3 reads CAWNLGSYEQYF. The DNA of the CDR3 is TGTGCCTGGAATCTAGGATCCTACGAGCAGTACTTC.

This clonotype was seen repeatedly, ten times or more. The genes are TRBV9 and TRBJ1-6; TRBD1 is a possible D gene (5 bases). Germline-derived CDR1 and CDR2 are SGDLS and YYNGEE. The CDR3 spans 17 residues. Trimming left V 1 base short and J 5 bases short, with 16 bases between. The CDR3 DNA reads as TGTGCCAGCAGCGTATTCGCCGGGACGGGGAATAATTCACCCCTCCACTTT. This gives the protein CASSVFAGTGNNSPLHF.

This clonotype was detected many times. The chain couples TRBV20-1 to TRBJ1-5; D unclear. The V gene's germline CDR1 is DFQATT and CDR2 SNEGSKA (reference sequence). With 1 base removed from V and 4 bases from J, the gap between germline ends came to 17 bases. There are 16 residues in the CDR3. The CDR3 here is CSARVMEGWSNQPQHF. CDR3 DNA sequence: TGCAGTGCTAGAGTAATGGAGGGTTGGAGTAATCAGCCCCAGCATTTT.

The CDR3 loop reads CASSPPPLGARNTIYF. CDR3 sequence (DNA): TGTGCCAGCTCACCACCACCGTTGGGGGCGCGAAACACCATATATTTT. V usage is TRBV18 and J usage is TRBJ1-3, with a tentative D call TRBD1 (6 bases). Trimming took off 0 bases at V and 5 bases at J, with 14 bases between the two ends. This CDR3 spans 16 amino acids. Germline CDR1 is KGHSH and CDR2 is LQKENI.

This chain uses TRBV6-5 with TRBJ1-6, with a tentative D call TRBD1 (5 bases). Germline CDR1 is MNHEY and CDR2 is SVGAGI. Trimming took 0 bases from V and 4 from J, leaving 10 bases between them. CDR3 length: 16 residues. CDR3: CASSYSRQGYNSPLHF. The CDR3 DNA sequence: TGTGCCAGCAGTTACTCCCGTCAGGGTTATAATTCACCCCTCCACTTT.

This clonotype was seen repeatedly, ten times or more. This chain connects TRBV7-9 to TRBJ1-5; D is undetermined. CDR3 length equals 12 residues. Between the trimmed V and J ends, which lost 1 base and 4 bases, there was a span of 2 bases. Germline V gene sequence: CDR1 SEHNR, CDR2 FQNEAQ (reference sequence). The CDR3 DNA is TGTGCCAGCAGCTTAGAAAATCAGCCCCAGCATTTT. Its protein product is CASSLENQPQHF.

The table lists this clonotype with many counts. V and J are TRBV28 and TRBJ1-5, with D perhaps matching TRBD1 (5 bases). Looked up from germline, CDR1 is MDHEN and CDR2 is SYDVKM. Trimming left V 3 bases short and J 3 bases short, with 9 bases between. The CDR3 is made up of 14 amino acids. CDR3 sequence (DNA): TGTGCCAGCAGTTTTGGACATATCAATCAGCCCCAGCATTTT. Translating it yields CASSFGHINQPQHF. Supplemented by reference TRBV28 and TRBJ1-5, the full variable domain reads DVKVTQSSRYLVKRTGEKVFLECVQDMDHENMFWYRQDPGLGLRLIYFSYDVKMKEKGDIPEGYSVSREKKERFSLILESASTNQTSMYLCASSFGHINQPQHFGDGTRLSIL.

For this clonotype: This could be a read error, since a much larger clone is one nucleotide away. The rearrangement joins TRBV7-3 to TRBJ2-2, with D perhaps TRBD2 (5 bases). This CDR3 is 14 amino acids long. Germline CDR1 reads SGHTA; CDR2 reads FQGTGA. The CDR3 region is CASRNVEWTGELLF. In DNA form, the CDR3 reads TGTGCCAGCAGGAACGTGGAGTGGACCGGGGAGCTGCTTTTT.

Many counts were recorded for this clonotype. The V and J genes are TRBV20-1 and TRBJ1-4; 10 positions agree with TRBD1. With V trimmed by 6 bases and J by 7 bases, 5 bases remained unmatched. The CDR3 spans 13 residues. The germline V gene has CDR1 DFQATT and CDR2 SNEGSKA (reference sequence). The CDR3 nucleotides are TGCAGTGCCCTGTGGGACAGGGGTGAAAAACTGTTTTTT. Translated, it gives CSALWDRGEKLFF.

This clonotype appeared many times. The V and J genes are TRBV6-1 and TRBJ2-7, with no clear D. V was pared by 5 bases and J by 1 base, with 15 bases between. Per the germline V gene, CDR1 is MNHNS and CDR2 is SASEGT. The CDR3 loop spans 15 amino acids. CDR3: CASSTIDLLSYEQYF. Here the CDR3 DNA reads TGTGCCAGCAGTACCATCGACTTGCTTTCCTACGAGCAGTACTTC.

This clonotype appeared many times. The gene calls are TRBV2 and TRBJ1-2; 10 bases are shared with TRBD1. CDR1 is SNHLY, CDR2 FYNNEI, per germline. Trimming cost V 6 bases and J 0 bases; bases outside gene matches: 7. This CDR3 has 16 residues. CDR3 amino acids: CASRGPGQGTNYGYTF. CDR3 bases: TGTGCCAGCAGGGGGCCGGGACAGGGGACTAACTATGGCTACACCTTC. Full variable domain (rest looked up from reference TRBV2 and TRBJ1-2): EPEVTQTPSHQVTQMGQEVILRCVPISNHLYFYWYRQILGQKVEFLVSFYNNEISEKSEIFDDQFSVERPDGSNFTLKIRSTKLEDSAMYFCASRGPGQGTNYGYTFGSGTRLTVV.

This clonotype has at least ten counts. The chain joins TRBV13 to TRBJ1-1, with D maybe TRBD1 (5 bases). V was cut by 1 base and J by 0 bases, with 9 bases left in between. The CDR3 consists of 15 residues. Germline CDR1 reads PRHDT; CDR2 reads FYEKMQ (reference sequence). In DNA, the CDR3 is TGTGCCAGCAGCTTAGCGGACAATTTGAACACTGAAGCTTTCTTT. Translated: CASSLADNLNTEAFF.

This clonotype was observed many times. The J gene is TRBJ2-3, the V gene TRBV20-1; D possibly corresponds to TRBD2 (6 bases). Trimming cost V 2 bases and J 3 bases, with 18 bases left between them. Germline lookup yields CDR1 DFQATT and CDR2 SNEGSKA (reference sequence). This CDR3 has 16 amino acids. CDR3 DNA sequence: TGCAGTGCTAGATCGCCACTCCACGGGGGAACAGATACGCAGTATTTT. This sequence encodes CSARSPLHGGTDTQYF.

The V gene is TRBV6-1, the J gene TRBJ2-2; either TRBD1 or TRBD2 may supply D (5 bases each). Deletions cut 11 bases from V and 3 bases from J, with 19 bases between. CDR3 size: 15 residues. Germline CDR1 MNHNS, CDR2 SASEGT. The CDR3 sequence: CAHGGTQGDTGELFF. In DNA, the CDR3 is TGTGCCCACGGAGGAACTCAGGGCGACACCGGGGAGCTGTTTTTT.

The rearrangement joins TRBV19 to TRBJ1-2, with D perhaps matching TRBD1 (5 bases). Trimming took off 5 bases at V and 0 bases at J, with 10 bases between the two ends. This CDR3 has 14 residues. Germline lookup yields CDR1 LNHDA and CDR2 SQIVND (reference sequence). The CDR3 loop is CASSLQQANYGYTF. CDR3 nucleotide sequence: TGTGCCAGTAGTCTCCAACAGGCTAACTATGGCTACACCTTC.

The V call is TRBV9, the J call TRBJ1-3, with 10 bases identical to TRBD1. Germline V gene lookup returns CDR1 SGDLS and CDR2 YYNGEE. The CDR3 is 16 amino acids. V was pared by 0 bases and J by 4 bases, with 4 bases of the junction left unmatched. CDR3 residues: CASSVGQGARGNTIYF. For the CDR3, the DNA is TGTGCCAGCAGCGTAGGACAGGGGGCGAGGGGAAACACCATATATTTT.

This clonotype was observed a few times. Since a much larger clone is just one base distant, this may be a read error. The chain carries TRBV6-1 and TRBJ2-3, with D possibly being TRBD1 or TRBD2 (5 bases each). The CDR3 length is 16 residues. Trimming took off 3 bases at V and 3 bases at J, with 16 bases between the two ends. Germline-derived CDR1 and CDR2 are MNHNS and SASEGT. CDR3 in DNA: TGTGCCAGCAGTGACGGGACGTATAGGAATACAGATACGCAGTATTTT. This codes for CASSDGTYRNTDTQYF.

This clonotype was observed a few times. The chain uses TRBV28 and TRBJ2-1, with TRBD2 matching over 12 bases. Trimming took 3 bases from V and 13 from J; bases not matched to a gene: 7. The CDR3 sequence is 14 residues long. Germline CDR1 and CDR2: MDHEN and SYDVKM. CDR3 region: CASSFLSSGRVQFF. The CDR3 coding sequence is TGTGCCAGCAGTTTCCTTTCTAGCGGGAGGGTTCAGTTCTTC.

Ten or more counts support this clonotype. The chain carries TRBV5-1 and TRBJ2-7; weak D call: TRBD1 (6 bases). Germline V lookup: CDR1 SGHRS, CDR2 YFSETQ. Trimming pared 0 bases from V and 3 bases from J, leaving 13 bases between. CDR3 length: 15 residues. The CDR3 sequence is CASSLGPGQDYEQYF. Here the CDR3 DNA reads TGCGCCAGCAGCTTGGGTCCGGGACAAGACTACGAGCAGTACTTC.

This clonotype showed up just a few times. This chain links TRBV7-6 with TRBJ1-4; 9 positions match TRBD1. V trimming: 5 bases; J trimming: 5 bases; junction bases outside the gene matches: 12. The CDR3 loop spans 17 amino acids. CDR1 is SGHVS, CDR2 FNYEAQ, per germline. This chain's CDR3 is CASSIGQGPLGNEKLFF. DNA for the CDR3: TGTGCCAGCAGCATCGGACAGGGGCCTTTAGGAAATGAAAAACTGTTTTTT.

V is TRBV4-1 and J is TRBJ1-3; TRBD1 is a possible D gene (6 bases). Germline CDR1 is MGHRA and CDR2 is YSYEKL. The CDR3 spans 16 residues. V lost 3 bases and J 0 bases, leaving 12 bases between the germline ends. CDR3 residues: CASSHPPGASGNTIYF. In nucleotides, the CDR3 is TGCGCCAGCAGCCACCCCCCAGGGGCCTCTGGAAACACCATATATTTT.

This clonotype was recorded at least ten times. CDR3 sequence: CASRQLAGEPGELFF. In DNA, the CDR3 is TGTGCCAGCAGACAACTAGCGGGAGAACCCGGGGAGCTGTTTTTT. The chain uses TRBV6-7 and TRBJ2-2, with 11 bases that match TRBD2. TRBV6-7 is an ORF for which the function is uncertain. This CDR3 spans 15 amino acids. J lost 6 bases, V lost 6 bases, and 6 bases had no gene match.

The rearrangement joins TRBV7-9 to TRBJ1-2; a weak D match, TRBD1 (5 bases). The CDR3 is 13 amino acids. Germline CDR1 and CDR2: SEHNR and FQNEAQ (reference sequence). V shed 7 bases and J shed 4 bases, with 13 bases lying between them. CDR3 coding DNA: TGTGCCAGCACTGATGGGGCTAGCTATGGCTACACCTTC. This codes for CASTDGASYGYTF.

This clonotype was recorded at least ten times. Written as DNA, the CDR3 is TGCGCCAGCAGGACTAGCGGGAGTGATTACAATGAGCAGTTCTTC. Translation gives CASRTSGSDYNEQFF. The V call is TRBV5-1, the J call TRBJ2-1; 12 bases match TRBD2. From germline, CDR1 is SGHRS and CDR2 YFSETQ. CDR3 size: 15 residues. V lost 5 bases and J lost 4; bases outside the gene matches: 4.

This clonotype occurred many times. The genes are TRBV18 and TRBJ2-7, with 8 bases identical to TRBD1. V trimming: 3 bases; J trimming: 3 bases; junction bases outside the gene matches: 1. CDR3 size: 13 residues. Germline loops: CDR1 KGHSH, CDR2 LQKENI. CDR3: CASSPDRDYEQYF. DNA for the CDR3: TGTGCCAGCTCACCGGACAGGGACTACGAGCAGTACTTC.

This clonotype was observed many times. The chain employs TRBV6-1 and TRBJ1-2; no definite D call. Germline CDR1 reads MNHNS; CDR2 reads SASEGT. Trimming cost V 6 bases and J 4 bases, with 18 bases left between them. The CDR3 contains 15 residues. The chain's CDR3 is CASRQRADPLYGYTF. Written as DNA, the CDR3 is TGTGCCAGCAGACAACGGGCAGATCCCCTCTATGGCTACACCTTC.

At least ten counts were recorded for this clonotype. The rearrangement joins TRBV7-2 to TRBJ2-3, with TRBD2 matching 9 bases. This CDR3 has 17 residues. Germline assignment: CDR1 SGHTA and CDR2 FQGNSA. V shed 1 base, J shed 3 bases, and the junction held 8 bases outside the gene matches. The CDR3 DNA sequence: TGTGCCAGCAGCTTAGTGATGGCGGGAGGGCCTACAGATACGCAGTATTTT. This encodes CASSLVMAGGPTDTQYF.

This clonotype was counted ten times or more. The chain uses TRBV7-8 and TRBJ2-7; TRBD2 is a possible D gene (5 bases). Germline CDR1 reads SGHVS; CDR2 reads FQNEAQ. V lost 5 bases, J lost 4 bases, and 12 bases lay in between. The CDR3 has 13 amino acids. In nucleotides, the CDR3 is TGTGCCAGCAGCCCCGCTAGCACGTACGAGCAGTACTTC. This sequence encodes CASSPASTYEQYF.